The rows below give T cell receptor beta chains drawn from one sample of a study of T cells after yellow fever vaccination. TCRdb reprocessed the 5' RACE reads via MiXCR and lists one record per CDR3 protein. This sample has around 550,000 distinct CDR3 sequences, with about 19% found just once. The sequenced sample was PBMCs, obtained 15 days after the yellow fever booster vaccination. The receptors come from a man aged 25 to 45 who received the YFV17D yellow fever vaccine. Each CDR3 is given with its conserved first and last residue. Fields, in order: V gene, CDR3 protein.

V gene: TRBV19
CDR3 protein: CASSHAGANVLTF

V gene: TRBV20-1
CDR3 protein: CSASSAGVGYEQYF

V gene: TRBV11-2
CDR3 protein: CASSLPQLGTDTQYF

V gene: TRBV4-2
CDR3 protein: CASSQGGASGTSTDTQYF

V gene: TRBV7-2
CDR3 protein: CASSLGLLNIQYF

V gene: TRBV12-3/TRBV12-4
CDR3 protein: CASSFQQDYEQYF

V gene: TRBV20-1
CDR3 protein: CSASILAGAQGVHEQYF

V gene: TRBV5-1
CDR3 protein: CASSLRSGSSEQYF

V gene: TRBV4-3
CDR3 protein: CASSQDQAGRLGSEAFF

V gene: TRBV29-1
CDR3 protein: CSVFQGGAGELFF

V gene: TRBV15
CDR3 protein: CATSSGTSGRETQYF

V gene: TRBV30
CDR3 protein: CAWGWGLGGGADTQYF

V gene: TRBV7-8
CDR3 protein: CASSTGGKQYF

V gene: TRBV29-1
CDR3 protein: CSVAAVAETQYF

V gene: TRBV7-3
CDR3 protein: CASSPGHGNTIYF

V gene: TRBV14
CDR3 protein: CASSPPWRSNTGELFF

V gene: TRBV14
CDR3 protein: CASSQDLGTHQETQYF

V gene: TRBV11-2
CDR3 protein: CASSDGQGFSGGYNEQFF

V gene: TRBV5-6
CDR3 protein: CASSRTGLQYF

V gene: TRBV11-2
CDR3 protein: CASSPGVGGASTDTQYF

V gene: TRBV20-1
CDR3 protein: CSARLGLVGSYEQYF

V gene: TRBV7-9
CDR3 protein: CASSSDFRDRVLSEQYF

V gene: TRBV5-1
CDR3 protein: CASSLEVPPEQYF

V gene: TRBV4-2
CDR3 protein: CASSLYSSGDQYTEAFF

V gene: TRBV18
CDR3 protein: CASSPNGRDEQYF

V gene: TRBV12-3/TRBV12-4
CDR3 protein: CASRSGTTDTQYF

V gene: TRBV13
CDR3 protein: CASSSPRVRGELFF

V gene: TRBV7-9
CDR3 protein: CASSSRGTSGDVQYF